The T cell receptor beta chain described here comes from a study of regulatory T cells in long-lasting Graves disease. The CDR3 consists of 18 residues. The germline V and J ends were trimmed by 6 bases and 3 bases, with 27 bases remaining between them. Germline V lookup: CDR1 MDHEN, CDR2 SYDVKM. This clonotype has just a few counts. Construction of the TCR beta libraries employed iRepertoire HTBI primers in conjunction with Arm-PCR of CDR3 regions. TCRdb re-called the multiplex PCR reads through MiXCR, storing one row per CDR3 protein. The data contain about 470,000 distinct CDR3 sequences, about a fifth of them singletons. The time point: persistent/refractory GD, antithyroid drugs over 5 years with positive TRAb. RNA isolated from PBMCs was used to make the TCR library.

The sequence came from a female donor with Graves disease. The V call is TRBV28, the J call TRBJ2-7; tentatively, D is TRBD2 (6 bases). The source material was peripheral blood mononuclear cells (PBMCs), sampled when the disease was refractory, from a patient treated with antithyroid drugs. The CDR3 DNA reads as TGTGCCAGCAGCTCCGGGACTGCGAGCGAGCTGGTAAACTACGAGCAGTACTTC. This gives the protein CASSSGTASELVNYEQYF.